Each of the 28 T cell receptor beta chains below was sequenced from the same sample in a study of Tregs in tolerant kidney transplant recipients. CFSE-labeled recipient PBMCs were cultured five to seven days with irradiated graft donor PBMCs, then FACS-sorted. Their antigens are not known. Clones were sequenced by immunoSEQ multiplex PCR, and TCRdb holds only the in-frame ones, with some missing. The table lists thousands of clones, approximately 35% of them singletons. The material sequenced was CD8+ T cells from blood cultured with allogeneic cells, taken before the transplant. These TCRs come from a human patient who received a combined kidney and bone marrow transplant.

CDR3 loop: CASSSTGWIAEAFF. The CDR3 DNA sequence: TGTGCCAGCAGCTCGACAGGGTGGATAGCTGAAGCTTTCTTT. V gene TRBV7-3 combines with J gene TRBJ1-1, with TRBD1 matching 7 bases. CDR1 is SGHTA, CDR2 FQGTGA, per germline. V lost 4 bases and J lost 6; bases outside the gene matches: 8. The CDR3 spans 14 residues.

V gene TRBV27 combines with J gene TRBJ2-1; a possible D gene is TRBD2 (6 bases). The germline V gene encodes CDR1 MNHEY and CDR2 SMNVEV (reference sequence). The CDR3 runs to 15 residues. V shed 6 bases and J shed 7 bases, with 19 bases lying between them. The chain's CDR3 is CASRALGAGMNEQFF. For the CDR3, the DNA is TGTGCCAGCAGAGCACTAGGGGCGGGAATGAATGAGCAGTTCTTC.

The chain recombines TRBV4-3 with TRBJ2-7; no clear D. The CDR3 extends over 13 amino acids. V lost 1 base and J 4 bases, leaving 8 bases between the germline ends. Per germline, CDR1 LGHNA and CDR2 YSLEER. Here the CDR3 DNA reads TGCGCCAGCAGCCAAGTGGGCGTTTACGAGCAGTACTTC. Its protein product is CASSQVGVYEQYF.

The V call is TRBV10-3, the J call TRBJ2-5; D possibly corresponds to TRBD1 (5 bases). The CDR3 extends over 16 amino acids. V lost 0 bases and J lost 4, with 15 bases in between. The germline V gene has CDR1 ENHRY and CDR2 SYGVKD. CDR3 amino acids: CAISESSQWQGETQYF. The DNA of the CDR3 is TGTGCCATCAGTGAGTCCAGTCAATGGCAGGGAGAGACCCAGTACTTC.

This chain joins TRBV5-4 and TRBJ2-1; possibly TRBD2 for D (5 bases). The CDR3 sequence is 12 residues long. Trimming pared 4 bases from V and 7 bases from J, leaving 9 bases between. Germline values: CDR1 SGHNT, CDR2 YYREEE (reference sequence). The CDR3 loop reads CASSLDWNEQFF. The CDR3 DNA sequence: TGTGCCAGCAGCCTGGACTGGAATGAGCAGTTCTTC.

This clone showed up just a few times. V is TRBV27 and J is TRBJ1-2; 7 nucleotides line up with TRBD1. J gave up 8 bases and V 7 bases, and 13 bases lay outside the gene matches. This CDR3 contains 14 residues. CDR1 and CDR2 from the germline V gene are MNHEY and SMNVEV (reference sequence). The DNA of the CDR3 is TGTGCCAGCACCTTTTTGGCAGGGGGAGAAGGCTACACCTTC. Translation gives CASTFLAGGEGYTF.

The V and J genes are TRBV15 and TRBJ1-6; possible D gene TRBD1, 5 bases. This CDR3 comprises 17 residues. The germline V gene encodes CDR1 LNHNV and CDR2 YYDKDF (reference sequence). V shed 1 base and J shed 2 bases, with 12 bases lying between them. The CDR3 region has the DNA TGTGCCACCAGCAGAGCAACGGCAGGGCCCTATAATTCACCCCTCCACTTT. Its translation: CATSRATAGPYNSPLHF.

A remark on this clone: The sample holds other DNA sequences that translate to the same CDR3. This sequence joins TRBV6-1 and TRBJ2-7, with TRBD2 as a possible D gene (5 bases). This CDR3 region has 14 residues. Deletions cut 10 bases from V and 4 bases from J, with 20 bases between. Per germline, CDR1 MNHNS and CDR2 SASEGT. The CDR3 is CAINKRRTAYEQYF. The CDR3 DNA is TGTGCCATCAATAAAAGGAGGACGGCATACGAGCAGTACTTC.

This clone is medium-sized. The CDR3 bases are TGTGCCAGCAGCATAAGCGGACTGAGCTCCTACGAGCAGTACTTC. Translated, it gives CASSISGLSSYEQYF. This chain connects TRBV4-2 to TRBJ2-7, with D perhaps matching TRBD2 (5 bases). The CDR3 has 15 residues. V was clipped by 5 bases and J by 0 bases, with 14 bases between them. The V gene's germline CDR1 is LGHNA and CDR2 YNFKEQ.

The chain employs TRBV11-2 and TRBJ2-3; weak D call: TRBD2 (6 bases). The CDR3 covers 15 residues. Trimming stripped 3 bases from V and 6 bases from J, with 16 bases between. CDR1 is SGHAT and CDR2 is FQNNGV in the germline V gene. In nucleotides, the CDR3 is TGTGCCAGCAGCTTGGGGGAGATTGCGGGGGATACGCAGTATTTT. Translating gives CASSLGEIAGDTQYF.

This clone was observed a handful of times. This chain links TRBV5-1 with TRBJ2-2; maybe TRBD2 (5 bases). The V end was cut by 7 bases, the J end by 4 bases, with 14 bases between. Germline V gene lookup returns CDR1 SGHRS and CDR2 YFSETQ. This CDR3 is 14 amino acids long. The CDR3 DNA is TGCGCCAGCTCGGACTCCTGGGGCACCGGGGAGCTGTTTTTT. Its translation is CASSDSWGTGELFF.

The genes are TRBV11-3 and TRBJ1-3; D ambiguous. Germline lookup yields CDR1 SGHNT and CDR2 YENEEA. V was clipped by 3 bases and J by 2 bases, with 5 bases between them. CDR3 length: 13 amino acids. The chain's CDR3 is CASSFTAGNTIYF. CDR3 bases: TGTGCCAGCAGCTTTACGGCTGGAAACACCATATATTTT.

The chain links TRBV5-5 to TRBJ2-3; TRBD1 agrees at 7 bases. From germline, CDR1 is SGHKS and CDR2 YYEKEE (reference sequence). The CDR3 sequence is 14 residues long. V gave up 4 bases and J gave up 3 bases; unmatched junction bases: 5. This chain's CDR3 is CASSLDRATDTQYF. The CDR3 DNA reads TGTGCCAGCAGCCTCGACAGGGCTACAGATACGCAGTATTTT.

This clone was detected a few times. The CDR3 region is CASSQDQGASYGYTF. The CDR3, as DNA: TGCGCCAGCAGCCAAGATCAGGGGGCAAGCTATGGCTACACCTTC. This chain connects TRBV4-3 to TRBJ1-2, with TRBD1 identical over 8 bases. The CDR3 has 15 residues. V lost 0 bases and J lost 4; bases outside the gene matches: 4. Germline V CDR1 and CDR2: LGHNA, YSLEER.

Concerning this clone itself: At one end the junction does not follow the germline gene, possibly because of a read error. The V call is TRBV18, the J call TRBJ2-6; D possibly corresponds to TRBD1 (5 bases). The CDR3 is 18 residues long. CDR1 is KGHSH and CDR2 is LQKENI in the germline V gene. CDR3 sequence (DNA): TGTGCCAGCTCACCTAGTCAGGGCGCAAGTTCTGGGGCCAACGCCCTGACTTTC. Translated, it gives CASSPSQGASSGANALTF.

The chain is built from TRBV10-3 and TRBJ2-2; 13 positions agree with TRBD2. This CDR3 region has 16 residues. Germline V lookup: CDR1 ENHRY, CDR2 SYGVKD. V lost 6 bases and J lost 0; bases outside the gene matches: 1. CDR3 DNA sequence: TGTGCCATCAGGACTAGCGGGGGGACGAACACCGGGGAGCTGTTTTTT. Protein sequence: CAIRTSGGTNTGELFF.

By share, this clone counts as medium-sized (0.01 to 0.1%). The V gene is TRBV12-5, the J gene TRBJ2-1; D is ambiguous. Germline CDR1 and CDR2: LGHNT and FRNRAP. This CDR3 spans 12 amino acids. V lost 2 bases and J 7 bases, leaving 6 bases between the germline ends. DNA of the CDR3: TGTGCTAGTGGTTTGCTAGGTAATGAGCAGTTCTTC. Amino acids: CASGLLGNEQFF. Complete variable domain (other parts from reference TRBV12-5 and TRBJ2-1): DARVTQTPRHKVTEMGQEVTMRCQPILGHNTVFWYRQTMMQGLELLAYFRNRAPLDDSGMPKDRFSAEMPDATLATLKIQPSEPRDSAVYFCASGLLGNEQFFGPGTRLTVL.

The chain uses TRBV11-3 and TRBJ2-7; 8 bases fit TRBD2. The CDR3 contains 18 residues. Unmatched junction bases numbered 12, after V lost 0 bases and J lost 2 bases. Germline CDR1 and CDR2: SGHNT and YENEEA. CDR3 coding DNA: TGTGCCAGCAGCTTAGATCACATCGGAGAAGCGGGGGCCTACGAGCAGTACTTC. This codes for CASSLDHIGEAGAYEQYF.

The chain has TRBV5-1 and TRBJ2-3, with 7 nucleotides matching TRBD2. The CDR3 is 15 residues long. Unmatched junction bases numbered 2, after V lost 1 base and J lost 0 bases. Looked up from germline, CDR1 is SGHRS and CDR2 is YFSETQ. The DNA for the CDR3 is TGCGCCAGCAGCTTGCGTAGCGGGAGCACAGATACGCAGTATTTT. It yields the protein CASSLRSGSTDTQYF. Full variable domain (missing parts from reference TRBV5-1 and TRBJ2-3): KAGVTQTPRYLIKTRGQQVTLSCSPISGHRSVSWYQQTPGQGLQFLFEYFSETQRNKGNFPGRFSGRQFSNSRSEMNVSTLELGDSALYLCASSLRSGSTDTQYFGPGTRLTVL.

The J gene is TRBJ2-6, the V gene TRBV7-3; D is unresolved. V shed 8 bases and J shed 0 bases, with 2 bases lying between them. The CDR3 has 12 amino acids. The germline V gene encodes CDR1 SGHTA and CDR2 FQGTGA. In DNA, the CDR3 is TGTGCCAGCTACTCTGGGGCCAACGTCCTGACTTTC. It yields the protein CASYSGANVLTF.

This clone rates as medium-sized. V and J are TRBV21-1 and TRBJ2-7; the D call TRBD1 from the table was never checked on the DNA. TRBV21-1 is designated a pseudogene. This CDR3 has 15 residues. The CDR3 nucleotides read TGTGCCAGCAGCAAACCACGGGACAGGGGGGACGAGCAGTACTTC. Its translation: CASSKPRDRGDEQYF.

The gene calls are TRBV6-9 and TRBJ2-7, with 10 bases matching TRBD1. The CDR3 is 15 residues long. J was trimmed by 4 bases and V by 6 bases; bases with no gene match: 9. CDR1 is MNHGY, CDR2 SVAAGI, per germline. Here the CDR3 DNA reads TGTGCCAGCAGCCCCCTTGGGACAGGGGTATACGAGCAGTACTTC. This gives the protein CASSPLGTGVYEQYF.

The chain uses TRBV7-9 and TRBJ1-1; D not certain. Trimming left V 5 bases short and J 0 bases short, with 10 bases between. This CDR3 is 14 amino acids long. Germline V lookup: CDR1 SEHNR, CDR2 FQNEAQ (reference sequence). The CDR3 DNA reads TGTGCCAGCAGCCTTATTCTCCTGAACACTGAAGCTTTCTTT. It codes for CASSLILLNTEAFF. The whole variable domain, remainder taken from reference TRBV7-9 and TRBJ1-1, is DTGVSQNPRHKITKRGQNVTFRCDPISEHNRLYWYRQTLGQGPEFLTYFQNEAQLEKSRLLSDRFSAERPKGSFSTLEIQRTEQGDSAMYLCASSLILLNTEAFFGQGTRLTVV.

The rearrangement links TRBV4-3 to TRBJ1-2; tentative D call: TRBD1 (6 bases). Germline lookup yields CDR1 LGHNA and CDR2 YSLEER. Trimming left V 2 bases short and J 1 base short, with 8 bases between. This CDR3 has 14 residues. CDR3 amino acids: CASSQLQGNYGYTF. DNA of the CDR3: TGCGCCAGCAGCCAATTACAGGGTAACTATGGCTACACCTTC.

The gene calls are TRBV7-9 and TRBJ2-4, with TRBD2 as a possible D gene (5 bases). Germline assignment: CDR1 SEHNR and CDR2 FQNEAQ (reference sequence). This CDR3 region has 15 residues. The V gene lost 3 bases and the J gene lost 0 bases, with 9 bases spanning the gap. The CDR3, as DNA: TGTGCCAGCAGCTTTTGGGAGCTAGCCAAAAACATTCAGTACTTC. Protein product: CASSFWELAKNIQYF. Using reference TRBV7-9 and TRBJ2-4 for the parts outside the CDR3, the full variable domain is DTGVSQNPRHKITKRGQNVTFRCDPISEHNRLYWYRQTLGQGPEFLTYFQNEAQLEKSRLLSDRFSAERPKGSFSTLEIQRTEQGDSAMYLCASSFWELAKNIQYFGAGTRLSVL.

This chain joins TRBV4-2 and TRBJ2-7; weak D call: TRBD1 (6 bases). V was cut by 1 base and J by 3 bases, with 13 bases left in between. The length of the CDR3 is 15 residues. Germline V lookup: CDR1 LGHNA, CDR2 YNFKEQ. The CDR3 sequence: CASSQVQGDIYEQYF. The CDR3 DNA follows: TGTGCCAGCAGCCAAGTACAGGGAGACATCTACGAGCAGTACTTC.

The chain couples TRBV7-8 to TRBJ2-7, with TRBD2 matching 10 bases. V lost 0 bases, J lost 3 bases, and 8 bases stayed unmatched. CDR1 is SGHVS and CDR2 is FQNEAQ in the germline V gene. This CDR3 has 17 amino acids. Here the CDR3 DNA reads TGTGCCAGCAGCTTAGCCCCCGGACTAGCGGTCTACTACGAGCAGTACTTC. It yields the protein CASSLAPGLAVYYEQYF. Complete variable domain (other parts from reference TRBV7-8 and TRBJ2-7): GAGVSQSPRYKVAKRGQDVALRCDPISGHVSLFWYQQALGQGPEFLTYFQNEAQLDKSGLPSDRFFAERPEGSVSTLKIQRTQQEDSAVYLCASSLAPGLAVYYEQYFGPGTRLTVT.

The V gene is TRBV4-2, the J gene TRBJ1-2; the match to TRBD1 covers 7 bases. The length of the CDR3 is 15 residues. Trimming cost V 5 bases and J 4 bases; bases outside gene matches: 10. Germline loops: CDR1 LGHNA, CDR2 YNFKEQ. The CDR3 here is CASSLDPTGVYGYTF. In DNA, the CDR3 is TGTGCCAGCAGCTTAGACCCCACAGGGGTCTATGGCTACACCTTC.